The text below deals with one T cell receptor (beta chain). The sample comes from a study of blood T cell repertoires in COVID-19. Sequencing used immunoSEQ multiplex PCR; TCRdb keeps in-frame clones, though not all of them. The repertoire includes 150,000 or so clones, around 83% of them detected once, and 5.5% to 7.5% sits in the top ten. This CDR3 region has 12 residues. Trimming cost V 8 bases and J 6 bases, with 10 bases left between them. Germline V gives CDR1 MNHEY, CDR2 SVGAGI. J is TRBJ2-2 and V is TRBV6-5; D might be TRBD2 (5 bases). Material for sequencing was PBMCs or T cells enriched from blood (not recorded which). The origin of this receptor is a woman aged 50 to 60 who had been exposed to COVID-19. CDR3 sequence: CASQRGPGELFF. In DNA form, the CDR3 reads TGTGCCAGCCAACGAGGGCCCGGGGAGCTGTTTTTT.